The sequence of this T cell receptor (beta chain) was determined in a study of early T cells in non-severe SARS-CoV-2 infection. MiXCR, run by TCRdb on the 5' RACE reads, gives a single entry per CDR3 protein. This table holds about 110,000 distinct CDR3 sequences, around 10% found once. The germline V gene encodes CDR1 MNHEY and CDR2 SMNVEV (reference sequence). V lost 5 bases to trimming and J lost 5 bases, with 18 bases between them. This CDR3 has 16 amino acids. The chain links TRBV27 to TRBJ2-2, with a possible D match to TRBD2 (6 bases). The sample was whole blood. The receptor's source is an adult who was a healthcare worker with PCR-confirmed SARS-CoV-2 infection or an uninfected control (not recorded which). CDR3 in DNA: TGTGCCAGCAGTGCGCCGACTAGACGGACGACCGGGGAGCTGTTTTTT. This gives the protein CASSAPTRRTTGELFF.